This T cell receptor (beta chain) was sequenced in a study of glioma-infiltrating T cells after dendritic cell vaccination (dated by TCRdb to 2016 to 2017). Concerning the study at large: A cohort of about 15 glioblastoma patients from Phase I and II dendritic cell vaccination trials was included, of whom 9 were newly diagnosed and 6 had recurrent disease. Between 2003 and 2012, patients were given autologous tumor lysate-pulsed dendritic cell vaccination. The vaccine was prepared from monocyte-derived dendritic cells that were cultured for more than six days with IL-4 and GM-CSF and then pulsed overnight with autologous tumor lysate. Patients received three intradermal dendritic cell vaccine injections at biweekly intervals in the arm below the axilla. Tumor-infiltrating lymphocyte content was quantified and tumor and blood repertoires were compared in dendritic cell-vaccinated glioblastoma patients by deep sequencing of TCR beta CDR3 regions. Survival after dendritic cell vaccination was correlated with TCR sequencing metrics such as TIL content and the overlap between tumor and blood repertoires.

About this clone: Its target antigen remains unknown. Base-call qualities are not available, and no considerably larger clone is one nucleotide away.

Broader findings and caveats from the paper: After dendritic cell vaccination, a higher estimated pretreatment TIL content predicted longer time to progression and longer overall survival. The three-group TCR overlap response model was characterized as speculative, and prospective validation of the model was stated to be required. The cohort was small and heterogeneous, few patients had complete blood and tumor sets, and even fewer had initial-recurrent tumor pairs. TCR clonality showed no direct relationship with survival, which suggests that a diverse polyclonal response may matter.

The trim is 2 bases for V and 5 bases for J, with a gap of 10 bases between the germline ends. The CDR3, from cysteine to phenylalanine, totals 14 residues. Only the CDR3 portion is preserved as DNA: 42 bases, with reading frame beginning at the first base. The CDR1 and CDR2 encoded by the germline V gene (reference sequence) are MNHNY and SVGAGI. To be selected, patients needed enough residual fresh-frozen tumor tissue and more than two years of available survival data. Molecular status otherwise varied across the glioblastoma patients, but none of them carried an isocitrate dehydrogenase mutation. PBMC collection took place before vaccination, two weeks after the third vaccination, and at tumor progression if progression occurred. Genomic DNA was extracted with the Qiagen DNeasy Blood extraction Kit. TCRB CDR3 regions were amplified from around 1.9 ug genomic DNA, or all available DNA if less, using the immunoSEQ assay. The multiplex PCR relied on 60 forward primers for TCR V beta segments and 13 reverse primers for J beta segments. Synthetic control templates were spiked into each sample at limiting dilution to estimate reads per starting template. Reads of 87 bp were generated by sequencing on the Illumina HiSeq System. The study's own analysis went as follows. To remove PCR and sequencing errors, closely related sequences were merged with a nearest neighbor algorithm. TCR overlap was defined as the percentage of unique tumor TCR beta sequences that were also found in the peripheral blood of the same patient. The table was pulled from immuneACCESS by TCRdb, which kept in-frame rearrangements only. Such tables lose some clones; where checked, under half of the loss comes from unresolved V genes, and the rest has no known cause. V, J and clone size are taken as reported in that table, and D and trimming were inferred from the DNA itself. This sample lists fewer than 45,000 clones; around 80% were detected once. The top ten clonotypes cover about 7.8% of the sample.

The TCR originated in a human donor with glioblastoma. The receptor chain draws on TRBV6-6 and TRBJ1-5, with TRBD1 as a weak D call on 6 bases. Source: blood, taken before dendritic cell vaccination. The DNA reads as follows: TGTGCCAGCAGTTACCAAAACAGGGATCAGCCCCAGCATTTT. It is translated as CASSYQNRDQPQHF.